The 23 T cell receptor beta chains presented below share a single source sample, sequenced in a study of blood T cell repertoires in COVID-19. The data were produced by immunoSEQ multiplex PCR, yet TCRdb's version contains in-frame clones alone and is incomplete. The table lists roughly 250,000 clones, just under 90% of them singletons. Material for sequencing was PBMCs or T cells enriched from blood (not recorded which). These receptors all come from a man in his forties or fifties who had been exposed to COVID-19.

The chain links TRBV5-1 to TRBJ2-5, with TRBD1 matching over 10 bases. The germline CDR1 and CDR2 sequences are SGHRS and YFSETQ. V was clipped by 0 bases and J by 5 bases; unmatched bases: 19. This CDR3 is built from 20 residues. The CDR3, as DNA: TGCGCCAGCAGCTTGGGGACTATCGGACCGGGACAGGGGCGTCTGGAGACCCAGTACTTC. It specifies CASSLGTIGPGQGRLETQYF.

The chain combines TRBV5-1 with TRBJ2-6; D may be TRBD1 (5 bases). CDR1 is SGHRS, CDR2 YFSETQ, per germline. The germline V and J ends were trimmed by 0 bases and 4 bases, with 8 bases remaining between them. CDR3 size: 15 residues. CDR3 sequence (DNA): TGCGCCAGCAGCTTGGGGGGCGCCGGGGCCAACGTCCTGACTTTC. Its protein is CASSLGGAGANVLTF.

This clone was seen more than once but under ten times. The CDR3 DNA sequence: TGTGCCACCAGTGATAGCCCAGGGGGCGCAGGCTACACCTTC. This translates into CATSDSPGGAGYTF. The rearrangement uses TRBV24-1 and TRBJ1-2; 8 positions agree with TRBD1. J lost 8 bases, V lost 3 bases, and 7 bases had no gene match. The CDR3 has 14 amino acids. From germline, CDR1 is KGHDR and CDR2 SFDVKD.

As DNA, the CDR3 is TGTGCCAGCAGTGTCGGGGTTCAACAGCCCCAGCATTTT. Protein product: CASSVGVQQPQHF. J is TRBJ1-5 and V is TRBV2; D not resolved. The CDR3 sequence is 13 residues long. The V and J ends lost 4 bases and 7 bases respectively, with 11 bases between them. Germline CDR1 reads SNHLY; CDR2 reads FYNNEI.

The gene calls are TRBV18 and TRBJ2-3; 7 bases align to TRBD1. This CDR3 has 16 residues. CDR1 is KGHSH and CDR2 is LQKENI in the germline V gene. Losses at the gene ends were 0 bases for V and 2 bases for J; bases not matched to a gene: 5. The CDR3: CASSPPGQRDTDTQYF. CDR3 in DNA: TGTGCCAGCTCACCACCGGGACAGCGAGACACAGATACGCAGTATTTT. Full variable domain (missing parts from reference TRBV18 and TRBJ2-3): NAGVMQNPRHLVRRRGQEARLRCSPMKGHSHVYWYRQLPEEGLKFMVYLQKENIIDESGMPKERFSAEFPKEGPSILRIQQVVRGDSAAYFCASSPPGQRDTDTQYFGPGTRLTVL.

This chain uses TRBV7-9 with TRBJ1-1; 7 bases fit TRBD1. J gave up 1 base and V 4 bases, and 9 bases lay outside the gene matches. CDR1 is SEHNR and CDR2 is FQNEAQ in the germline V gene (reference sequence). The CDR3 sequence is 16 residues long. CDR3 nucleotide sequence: TGTGCCAGCAGCTCGAAACCGACAGGGAAGAACACTGAAGCTTTCTTT. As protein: CASSSKPTGKNTEAFF.

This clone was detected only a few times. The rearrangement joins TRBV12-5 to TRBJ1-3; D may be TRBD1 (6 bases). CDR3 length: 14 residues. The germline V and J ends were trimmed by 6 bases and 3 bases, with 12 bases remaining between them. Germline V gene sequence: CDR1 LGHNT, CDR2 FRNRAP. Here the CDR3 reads CASGSGGYGNTIYF. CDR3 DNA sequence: TGTGCTAGTGGCTCGGGGGGCTATGGAAACACCATATATTTT.

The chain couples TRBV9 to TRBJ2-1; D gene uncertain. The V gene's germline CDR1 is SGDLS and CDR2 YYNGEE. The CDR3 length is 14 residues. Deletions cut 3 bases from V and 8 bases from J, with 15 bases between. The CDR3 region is CASSDEHGSYEQFF. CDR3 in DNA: TGTGCCAGCAGCGACGAGCACGGGTCGTATGAGCAGTTCTTC. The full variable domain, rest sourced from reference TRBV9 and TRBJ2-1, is DSGVTQTPKHLITATGQRVTLRCSPRSGDLSVYWYQQSLDQGLQFLIQYYNGEERAKGNILERFSAQQFPDLHSELNLSSLELGDSALYFCASSDEHGSYEQFFGPGTRLTVL.

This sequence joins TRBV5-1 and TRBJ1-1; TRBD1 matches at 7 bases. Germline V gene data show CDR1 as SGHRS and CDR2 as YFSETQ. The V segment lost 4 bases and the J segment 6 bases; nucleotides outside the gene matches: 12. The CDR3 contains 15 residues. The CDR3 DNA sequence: TGCGCCAGCAGCCCCGCTGGGACAGCCAACGCTGAAGCTTTCTTT. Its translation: CASSPAGTANAEAFF.

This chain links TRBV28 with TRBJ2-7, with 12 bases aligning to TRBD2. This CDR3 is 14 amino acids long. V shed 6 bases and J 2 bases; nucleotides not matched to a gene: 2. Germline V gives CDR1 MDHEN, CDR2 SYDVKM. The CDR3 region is CASSRLAGAYEQYV. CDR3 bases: TGTGCCAGCAGCCGACTAGCGGGAGCCTACGAGCAGTACGTC.

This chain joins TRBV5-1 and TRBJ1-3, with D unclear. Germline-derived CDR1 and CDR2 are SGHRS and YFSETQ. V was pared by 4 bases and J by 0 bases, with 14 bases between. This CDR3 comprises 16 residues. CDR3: CASSEMSPNSGNTIYF. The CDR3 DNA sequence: TGCGCCAGCAGCGAGATGTCACCGAACTCTGGAAACACCATATATTTT.

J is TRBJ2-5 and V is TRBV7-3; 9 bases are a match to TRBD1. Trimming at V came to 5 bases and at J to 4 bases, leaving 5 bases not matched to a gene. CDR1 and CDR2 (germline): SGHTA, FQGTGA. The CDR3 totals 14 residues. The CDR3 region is CASSRTGQGETQYF. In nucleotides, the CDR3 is TGTGCCAGCAGCCGAACGGGACAGGGAGAGACCCAGTACTTC.

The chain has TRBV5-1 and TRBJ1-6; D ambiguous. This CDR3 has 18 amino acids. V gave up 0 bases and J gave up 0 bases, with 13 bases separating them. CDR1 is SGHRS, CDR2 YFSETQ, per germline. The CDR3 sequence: CASSLDPVSSSYNSPLHF. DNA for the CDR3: TGCGCCAGCAGCTTGGACCCAGTGTCAAGCTCCTATAATTCACCCCTCCACTTT. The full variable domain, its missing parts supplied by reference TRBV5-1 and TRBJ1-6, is KAGVTQTPRYLIKTRGQQVTLSCSPISGHRSVSWYQQTPGQGLQFLFEYFSETQRNKGNFPGRFSGRQFSNSRSEMNVSTLELGDSALYLCASSLDPVSSSYNSPLHFGNGTRLTVT.

CDR3 loop: CASSKGYYYEQYF. CDR3 coding DNA: TGTGCCAGCAGCAAGGGGTATTACTACGAGCAGTACTTC. This chain links TRBV3-1 (or the pseudogene TRBV3-2) with TRBJ2-7; D perhaps matches TRBD1 (5 bases). V dropped 5 bases and J dropped 3 bases, with 11 bases sitting between them. The V gene's germline CDR1 is LGHDT and CDR2 YNNKEL (reference sequence). CDR3 length: 13 amino acids.

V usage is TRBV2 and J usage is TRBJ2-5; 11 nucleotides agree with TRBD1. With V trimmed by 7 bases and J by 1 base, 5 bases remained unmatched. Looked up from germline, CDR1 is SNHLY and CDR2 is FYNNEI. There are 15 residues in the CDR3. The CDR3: CASKPGTGGQETQYF. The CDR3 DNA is TGTGCCAGCAAGCCAGGGACAGGGGGCCAAGAGACCCAGTACTTC.

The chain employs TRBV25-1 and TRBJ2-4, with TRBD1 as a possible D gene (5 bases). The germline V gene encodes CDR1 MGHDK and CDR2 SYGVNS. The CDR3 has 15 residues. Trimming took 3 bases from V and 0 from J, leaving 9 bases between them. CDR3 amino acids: CASSDQGLAKNIQYF. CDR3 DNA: TGTGCCAGCAGTGACCAGGGTCTAGCCAAAAACATTCAGTACTTC.

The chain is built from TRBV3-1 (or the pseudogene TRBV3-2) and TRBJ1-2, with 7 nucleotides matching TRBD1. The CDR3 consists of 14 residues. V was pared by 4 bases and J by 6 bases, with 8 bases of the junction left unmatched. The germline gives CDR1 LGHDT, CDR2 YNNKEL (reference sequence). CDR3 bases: TGTGCCAGCAGCCTATTAGGGGGCAGGAATGGCTACACCTTC. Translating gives CASSLLGGRNGYTF.

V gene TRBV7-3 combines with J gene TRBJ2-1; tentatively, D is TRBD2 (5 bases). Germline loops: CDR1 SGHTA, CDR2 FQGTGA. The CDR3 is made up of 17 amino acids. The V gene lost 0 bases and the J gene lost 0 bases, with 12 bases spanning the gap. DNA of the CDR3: TGTGCCAGCAGCTTAACTGGAGGCCTGAGCTCCTACAATGAGCAGTTCTTC. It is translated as CASSLTGGLSSYNEQFF.

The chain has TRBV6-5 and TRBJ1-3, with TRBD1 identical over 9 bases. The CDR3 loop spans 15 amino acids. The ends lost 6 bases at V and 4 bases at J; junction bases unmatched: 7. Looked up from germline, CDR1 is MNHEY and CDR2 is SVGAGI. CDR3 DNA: TGTGCCAGCAGAACACAGGGGGCATTCGGAAACACCATATATTTT. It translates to CASRTQGAFGNTIYF.

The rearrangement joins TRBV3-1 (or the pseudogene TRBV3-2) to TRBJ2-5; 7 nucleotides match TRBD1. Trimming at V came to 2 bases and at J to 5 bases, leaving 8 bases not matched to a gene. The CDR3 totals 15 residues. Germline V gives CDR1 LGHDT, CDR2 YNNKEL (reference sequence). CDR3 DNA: TGTGCCAGCAGCCAATGGGACAGACCGCGCGAGACCCAGTACTTC. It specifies CASSQWDRPRETQYF.

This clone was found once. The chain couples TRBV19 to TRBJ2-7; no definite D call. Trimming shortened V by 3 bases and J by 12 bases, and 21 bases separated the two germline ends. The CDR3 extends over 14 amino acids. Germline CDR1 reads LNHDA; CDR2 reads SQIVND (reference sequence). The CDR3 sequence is CASSMASSPLWLYF. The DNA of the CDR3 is TGTGCCAGTAGTATGGCTTCCTCCCCTTTATGGCTGTACTTC.

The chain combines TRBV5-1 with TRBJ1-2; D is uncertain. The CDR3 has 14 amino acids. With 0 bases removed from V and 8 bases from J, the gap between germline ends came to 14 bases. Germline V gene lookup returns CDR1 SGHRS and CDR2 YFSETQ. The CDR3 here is CASSLAEGRKGYTF. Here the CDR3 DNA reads TGCGCCAGCAGCTTGGCCGAGGGCCGGAAAGGCTACACCTTC.

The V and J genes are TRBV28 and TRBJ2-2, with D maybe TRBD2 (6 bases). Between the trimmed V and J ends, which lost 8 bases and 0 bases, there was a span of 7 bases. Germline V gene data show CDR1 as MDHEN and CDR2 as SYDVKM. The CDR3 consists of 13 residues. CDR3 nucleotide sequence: TGTGCCAGCGCGGGACCGAACACCGGGGAGCTGTTTTTT. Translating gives CASAGPNTGELFF.